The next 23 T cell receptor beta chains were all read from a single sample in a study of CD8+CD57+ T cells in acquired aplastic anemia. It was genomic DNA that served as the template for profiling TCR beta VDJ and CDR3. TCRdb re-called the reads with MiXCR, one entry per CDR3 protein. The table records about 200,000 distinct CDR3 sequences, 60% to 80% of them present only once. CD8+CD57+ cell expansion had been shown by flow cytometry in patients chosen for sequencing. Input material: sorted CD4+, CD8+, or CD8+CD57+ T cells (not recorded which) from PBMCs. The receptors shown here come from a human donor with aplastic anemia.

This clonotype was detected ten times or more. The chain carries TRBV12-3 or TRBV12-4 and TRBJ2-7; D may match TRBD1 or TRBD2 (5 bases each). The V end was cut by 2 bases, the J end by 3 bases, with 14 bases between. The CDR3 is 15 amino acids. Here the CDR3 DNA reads TGTGCCAGCAGTTTATTTATAGGGACGGACTACGAGCAGTACTTC. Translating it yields CASSLFIGTDYEQYF.

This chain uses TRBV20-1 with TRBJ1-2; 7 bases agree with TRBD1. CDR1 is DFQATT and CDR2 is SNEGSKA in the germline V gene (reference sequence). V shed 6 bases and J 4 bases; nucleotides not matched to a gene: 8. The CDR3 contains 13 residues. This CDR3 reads CSADTGASYGYTF. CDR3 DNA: TGCAGTGCGGACACAGGGGCGAGCTATGGCTACACCTTC.

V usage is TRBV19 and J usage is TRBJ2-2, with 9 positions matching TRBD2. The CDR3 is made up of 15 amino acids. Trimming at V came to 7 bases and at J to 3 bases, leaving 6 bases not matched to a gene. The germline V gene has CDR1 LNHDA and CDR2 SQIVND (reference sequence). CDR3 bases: TGTGCCAGTAATGGGCGGGGGGGCTACACCGGGGAGCTGTTTTTT. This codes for CASNGRGGYTGELFF.

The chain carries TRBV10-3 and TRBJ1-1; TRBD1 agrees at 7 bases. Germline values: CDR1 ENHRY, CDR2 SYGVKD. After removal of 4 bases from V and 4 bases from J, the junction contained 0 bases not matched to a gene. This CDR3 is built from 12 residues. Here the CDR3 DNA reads TGTGCCATCAGTGGGACAGGCACTGAAGCTTTCTTT. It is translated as CAISGTGTEAFF.

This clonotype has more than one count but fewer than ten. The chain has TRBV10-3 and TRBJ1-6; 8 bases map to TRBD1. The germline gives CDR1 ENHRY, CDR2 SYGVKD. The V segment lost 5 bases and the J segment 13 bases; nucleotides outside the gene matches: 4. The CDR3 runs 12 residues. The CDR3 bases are TGTGCCATCAGTCCTGGACAGGGCCCCCTCCACTTT. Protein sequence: CAISPGQGPLHF.

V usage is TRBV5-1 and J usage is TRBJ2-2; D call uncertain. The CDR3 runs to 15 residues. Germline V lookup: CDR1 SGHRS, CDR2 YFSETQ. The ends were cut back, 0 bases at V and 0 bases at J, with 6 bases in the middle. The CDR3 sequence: CASSLVTSNTGELFF. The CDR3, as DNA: TGCGCCAGCAGCTTGGTGACGTCGAACACCGGGGAGCTGTTTTTT.

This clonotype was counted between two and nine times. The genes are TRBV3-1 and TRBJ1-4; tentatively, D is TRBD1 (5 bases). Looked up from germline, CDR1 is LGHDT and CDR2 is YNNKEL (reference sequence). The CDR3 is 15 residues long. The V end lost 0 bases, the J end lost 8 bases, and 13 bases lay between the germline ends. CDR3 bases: TGTGCCAGCAGCCAAGAGCCTGACCGGGGGGAAAAACTGTTTTTT. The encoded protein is CASSQEPDRGEKLFF.

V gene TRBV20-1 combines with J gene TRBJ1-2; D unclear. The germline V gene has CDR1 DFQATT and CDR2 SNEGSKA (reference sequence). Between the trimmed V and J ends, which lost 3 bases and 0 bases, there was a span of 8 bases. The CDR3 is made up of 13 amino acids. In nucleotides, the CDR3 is TGCAGTGCTAGCCTCCACCCTAACTATGGCTACACCTTC. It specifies CSASLHPNYGYTF.

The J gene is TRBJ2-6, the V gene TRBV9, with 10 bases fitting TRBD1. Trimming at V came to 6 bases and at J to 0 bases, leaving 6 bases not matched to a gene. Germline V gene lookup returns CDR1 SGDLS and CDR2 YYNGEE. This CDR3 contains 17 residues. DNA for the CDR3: TGTGCCAGCAACGGGGGACAGGGGCACTCTGGGGCCAACGTCCTGACTTTC. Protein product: CASNGGQGHSGANVLTF.

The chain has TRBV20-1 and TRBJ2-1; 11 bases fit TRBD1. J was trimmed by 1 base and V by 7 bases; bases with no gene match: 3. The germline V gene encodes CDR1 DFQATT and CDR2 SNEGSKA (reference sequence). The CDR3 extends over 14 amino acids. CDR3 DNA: TGCAGTGGAGGGACAGGGGGTTCCTACAATGAGCAGTTCTTC. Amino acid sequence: CSGGTGGSYNEQFF.

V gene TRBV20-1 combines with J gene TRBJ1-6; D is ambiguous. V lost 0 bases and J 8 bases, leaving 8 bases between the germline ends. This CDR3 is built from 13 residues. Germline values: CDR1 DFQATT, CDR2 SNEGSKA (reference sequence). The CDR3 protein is CSARDKEHSPLHF. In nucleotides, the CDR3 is TGCAGTGCTAGAGACAAAGAACATTCACCCCTCCACTTT.

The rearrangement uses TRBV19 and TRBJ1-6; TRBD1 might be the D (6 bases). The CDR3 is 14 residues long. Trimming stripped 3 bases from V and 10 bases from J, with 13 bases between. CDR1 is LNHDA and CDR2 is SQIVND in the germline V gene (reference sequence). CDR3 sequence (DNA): TGTGCCAGTAGTATGGAACAGGGCGGATCACCCCTCCACTTT. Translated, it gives CASSMEQGGSPLHF.

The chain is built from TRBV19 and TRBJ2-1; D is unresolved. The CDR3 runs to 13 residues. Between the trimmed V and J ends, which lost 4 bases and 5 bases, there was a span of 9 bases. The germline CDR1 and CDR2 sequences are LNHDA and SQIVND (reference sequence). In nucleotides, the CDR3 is TGTGCCAGTAGTAACGATTATGACAATGAGCAGTTCTTC. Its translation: CASSNDYDNEQFF.

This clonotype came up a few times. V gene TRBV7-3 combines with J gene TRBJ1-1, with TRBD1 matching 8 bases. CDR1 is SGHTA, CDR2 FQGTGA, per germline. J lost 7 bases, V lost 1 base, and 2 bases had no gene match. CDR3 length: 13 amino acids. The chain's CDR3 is CASSLIGTGEAFF. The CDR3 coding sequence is TGTGCCAGCAGCTTAATTGGGACAGGTGAAGCTTTCTTT. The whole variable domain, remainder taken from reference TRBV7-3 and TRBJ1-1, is GAGVSQTPSNKVTEKGKYVELRCDPISGHTALYWYRQSLGQGPEFLIYFQGTGAADDSGLPNDRFFAVRPEGSVSTLKIQRTERGDSAVYLCASSLIGTGEAFFGQGTRLTVV.

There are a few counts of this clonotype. DNA of the CDR3: TGTGCCATCAGTGCTAGGGAGATTCAGAACTATGGCTACACCTTC. This sequence encodes CAISAREIQNYGYTF. This sequence joins TRBV10-3 and TRBJ1-2; D is ambiguous. V lost 4 bases and J lost 2, with 14 bases in between. The germline V gene encodes CDR1 ENHRY and CDR2 SYGVKD. This CDR3 is built from 15 residues.

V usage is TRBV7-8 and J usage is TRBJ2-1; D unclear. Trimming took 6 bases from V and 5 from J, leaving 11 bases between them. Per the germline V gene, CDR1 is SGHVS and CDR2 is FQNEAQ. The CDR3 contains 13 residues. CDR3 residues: CASSFARNNEQFF. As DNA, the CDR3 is TGTGCCAGCAGTTTCGCCCGCAACAATGAGCAGTTCTTC.

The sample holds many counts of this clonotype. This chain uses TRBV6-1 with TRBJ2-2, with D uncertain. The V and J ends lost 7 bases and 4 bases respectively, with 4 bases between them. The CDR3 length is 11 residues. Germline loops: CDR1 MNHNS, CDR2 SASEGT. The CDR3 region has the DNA TGTGCCAGCACGGGCACCGGGGAGCTGTTTTTT. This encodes CASTGTGELFF.

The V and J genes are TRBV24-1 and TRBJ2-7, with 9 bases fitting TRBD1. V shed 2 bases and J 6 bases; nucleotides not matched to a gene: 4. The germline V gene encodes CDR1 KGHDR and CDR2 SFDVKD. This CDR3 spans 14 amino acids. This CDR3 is CATSDSGQGSEQYF. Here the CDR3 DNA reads TGTGCCACCAGTGATTCGGGACAGGGCTCCGAGCAGTACTTC.

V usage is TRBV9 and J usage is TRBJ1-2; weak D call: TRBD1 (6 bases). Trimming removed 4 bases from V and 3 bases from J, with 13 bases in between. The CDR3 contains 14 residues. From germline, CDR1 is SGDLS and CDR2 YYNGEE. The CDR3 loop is CASSLWGADYGYTF. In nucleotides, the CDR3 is TGTGCCAGCAGCTTATGGGGGGCAGACTATGGCTACACCTTC.

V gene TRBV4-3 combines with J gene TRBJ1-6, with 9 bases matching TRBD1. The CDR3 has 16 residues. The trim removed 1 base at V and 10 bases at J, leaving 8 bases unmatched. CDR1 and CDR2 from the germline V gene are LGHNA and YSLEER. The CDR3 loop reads CASSQGLTGGGSPLHF. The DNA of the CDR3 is TGCGCCAGCAGCCAAGGGCTAACAGGGGGCGGCTCACCCCTCCACTTT.

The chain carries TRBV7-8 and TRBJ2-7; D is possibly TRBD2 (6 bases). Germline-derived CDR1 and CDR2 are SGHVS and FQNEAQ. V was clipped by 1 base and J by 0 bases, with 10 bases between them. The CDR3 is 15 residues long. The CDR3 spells CASSLDAGSSYEQYF. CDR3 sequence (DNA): TGTGCCAGCAGCTTAGATGCGGGGAGCTCCTACGAGCAGTACTTC.

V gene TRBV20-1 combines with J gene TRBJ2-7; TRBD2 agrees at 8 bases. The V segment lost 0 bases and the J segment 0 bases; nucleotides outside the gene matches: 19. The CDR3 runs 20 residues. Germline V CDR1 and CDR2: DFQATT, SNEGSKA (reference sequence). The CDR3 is CSARDPRVVAGGISSYEQYF. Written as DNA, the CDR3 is TGCAGTGCTAGAGACCCGAGGGTGGTGGCGGGAGGTATCAGCTCCTACGAGCAGTACTTC.

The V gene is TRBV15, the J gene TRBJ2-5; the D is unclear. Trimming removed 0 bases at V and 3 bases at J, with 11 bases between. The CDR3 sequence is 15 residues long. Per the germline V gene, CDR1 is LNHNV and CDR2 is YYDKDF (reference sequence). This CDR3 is CATSRDSRTEETQYF. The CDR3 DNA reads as TGTGCCACCAGCAGAGATTCGCGGACGGAAGAGACCCAGTACTTC.